The sequence of this T cell receptor beta chain was determined in a study of T cell repertoires in cytomegalovirus infection. A single record per CDR3 protein comes from TCRdb applying MiXCR to the reads. The sample lists 350,000 to 400,000 distinct CDR3 sequences; approximately 35% were seen once. This clonotype appeared a few times. Its antigen is undetermined. Trimming took 8 bases from V and 3 from J, leaving 14 bases between them. The CDR3 sequence is 13 residues long. CDR1 is MNHNY, CDR2 SVGAGI, per germline (reference sequence). This material consisted of cultured PBMCs, taken from culture after CMV antigen stimulation. The TCR originated in a human donor in good health (CMV status not recorded). Some clones in this sample may be carry-over from other donors' samples. The chain is built from TRBV6-6 and TRBJ2-7; D may match TRBD1 or TRBD2 (5 bases each). The CDR3 DNA reads as TGTGCCAGCCGGCGAGGGGAATACTACGAGCAGTACGTC. It encodes CASRRGEYYEQYV.